This T cell receptor (beta chain) was observed in a study of shared clonotypes between healthy human individuals. Profiling relied on immunoSEQ multiplex PCR, and the TCRdb table lists in-frame clones only, not all of them. The sample lists under 2.5 million clones; 80% to 95% were seen once. Germline loops: CDR1 GTSNPN, CDR2 SVGIG (reference sequence). The CDR3 runs to 14 residues. The germline V and J ends were trimmed by 3 bases and 0 bases, with 10 bases remaining between them. Input material: naive CD4+ T cells from PBMCs. Described subset: CD45RA+ positively selected. The receptor was isolated from a man aged 18 to 29 in good health. Some clones in this sample may be carry-over from other donors' samples. The chain employs TRBV30 and TRBJ2-3, with D perhaps TRBD1 (6 bases). DNA for the CDR3: TGTGCCTGGAGCACAGGGTACAGCACAGATACGCAGTATTTT. Amino acid sequence: CAWSTGYSTDTQYF.